This TCR beta chain was observed in a study of graft-versus-host responses after intestinal transplantation. Study background: Multivisceral, liver-intestinal, or isolated intestinal grafts went to recipients. The study gave all recipients anti-thymocyte globulin induction, then tacrolimus and steroids for two to three years.

The CDR3 runs 14 residues. V was trimmed by 5 bases and J by 0 bases, leaving 7 bases between them. CDR1 and CDR2 from the germline V gene are MNHNS and SASEGT. Data came from immunoSEQ multiplex PCR; TCRdb stores just in-frame clones and leaves some out. The sample lists about 97,000 clones, about nine tenths occurring once. The sequence came from a human patient who received an intestinal transplant, so some T cells may come from the graft donor. Source: PBMCs, taken 450 to 480 days after intestinal transplant. V gene TRBV6-1 combines with J gene TRBJ1-4; no clear D gene. CDR3 protein: CASSWGATNEKLFF. DNA for the CDR3: TGTGCCAGCAGTTGGGGAGCAACTAATGAAAAACTGTTTTTT.